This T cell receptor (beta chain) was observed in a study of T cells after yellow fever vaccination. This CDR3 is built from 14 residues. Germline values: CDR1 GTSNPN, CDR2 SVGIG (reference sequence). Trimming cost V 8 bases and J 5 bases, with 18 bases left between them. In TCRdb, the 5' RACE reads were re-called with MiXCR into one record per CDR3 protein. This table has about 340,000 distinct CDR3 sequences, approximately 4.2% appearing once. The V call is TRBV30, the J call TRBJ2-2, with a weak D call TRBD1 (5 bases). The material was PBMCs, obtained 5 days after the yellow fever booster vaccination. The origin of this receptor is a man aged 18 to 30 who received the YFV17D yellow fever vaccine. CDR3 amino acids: CAKGRFRSTGELFF. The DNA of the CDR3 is TGTGCCAAGGGGCGATTCCGCAGTACCGGGGAGCTGTTTTTT.